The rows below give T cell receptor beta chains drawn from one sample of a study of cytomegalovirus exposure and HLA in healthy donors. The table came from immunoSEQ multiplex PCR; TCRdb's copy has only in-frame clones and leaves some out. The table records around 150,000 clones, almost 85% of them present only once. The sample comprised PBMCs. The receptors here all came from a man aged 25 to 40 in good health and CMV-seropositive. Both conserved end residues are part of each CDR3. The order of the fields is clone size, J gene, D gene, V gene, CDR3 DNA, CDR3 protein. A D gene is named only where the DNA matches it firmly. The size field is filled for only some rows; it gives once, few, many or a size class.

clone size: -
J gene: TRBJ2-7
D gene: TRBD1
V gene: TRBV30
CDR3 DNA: TGTGCCTGGAGTGCGGACAGGGTGGGCGAGCAGTACTTC
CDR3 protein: CAWSADRVGEQYF

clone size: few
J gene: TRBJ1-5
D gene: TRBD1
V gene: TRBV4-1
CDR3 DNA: TGCGCCAGCAGCCAAACGACAGGGAATCAGCCCCAGCATTTT
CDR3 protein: CASSQTTGNQPQHF

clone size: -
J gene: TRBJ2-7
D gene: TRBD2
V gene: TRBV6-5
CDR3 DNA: TGTGCCAGCAGCCCTGAGCGGGACGCCTACGAGCAGTACTTC
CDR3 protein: CASSPERDAYEQYF

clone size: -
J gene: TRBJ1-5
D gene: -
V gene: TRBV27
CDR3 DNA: TGTGCCAGCAGGAGGGGCCACGTCGGGGGTCAGCCCCAGCATTTT
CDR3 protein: CASRRGHVGGQPQHF

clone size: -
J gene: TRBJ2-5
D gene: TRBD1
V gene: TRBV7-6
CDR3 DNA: TGTGCCAGCAGCCCCCACCTTCAAACAGGGGGATGGACCCAGTACTTC
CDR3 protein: CASSPHLQTGGWTQYF

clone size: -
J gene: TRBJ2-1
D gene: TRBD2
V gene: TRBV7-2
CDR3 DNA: TGTGCCAGCAGCTACTACTCCGGGACTAGCGGGAGTCTGAAAGAGCAGTTCTTC
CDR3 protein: CASSYYSGTSGSLKEQFF

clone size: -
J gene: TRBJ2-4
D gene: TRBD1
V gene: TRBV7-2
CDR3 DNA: TGTGCCAGCAGCACCCGACAGGGGACAGGGGCACAAAACATTCAGTACTTC
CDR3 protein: CASSTRQGTGAQNIQYF

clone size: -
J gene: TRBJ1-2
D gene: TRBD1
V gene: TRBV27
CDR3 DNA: TGTGCCAGCAGTTCCGGGACAGGGGCTTGGGGCTACACCTTC
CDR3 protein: CASSSGTGAWGYTF

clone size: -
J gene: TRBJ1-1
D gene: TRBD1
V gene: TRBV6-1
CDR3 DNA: TGTGCCAGCAGTGAACGAACCCCGGACAGGACACTTAAAGAAGCTTTCTTT
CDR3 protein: CASSERTPDRTLKEAFF

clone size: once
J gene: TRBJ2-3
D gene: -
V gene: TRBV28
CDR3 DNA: TGTGCCAGCAGTCCCTCCACAGATACGCAGTATTTT
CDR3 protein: CASSPSTDTQYF

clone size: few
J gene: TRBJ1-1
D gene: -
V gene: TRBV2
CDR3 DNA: TGTGCCAGCAGTGAAGCGCTAGGGAACACTGAAGCTTTCTTT
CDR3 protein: CASSEALGNTEAFF

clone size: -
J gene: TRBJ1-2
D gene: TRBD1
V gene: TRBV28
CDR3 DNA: TGTGCCAGCAGTAGGGGACAGCCTAACTATGGCTACACCTTC
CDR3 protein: CASSRGQPNYGYTF

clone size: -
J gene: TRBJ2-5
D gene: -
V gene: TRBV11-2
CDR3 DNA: TGTGCCAGCAGGGGGGCGACCCAAGAGACCCAGTACTTC
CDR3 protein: CASRGATQETQYF

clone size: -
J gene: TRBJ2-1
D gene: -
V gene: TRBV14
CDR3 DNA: TGTGCCAGCAGTCATAGGTCGGGGAAGGGCAATGAGCAGTTCTTC
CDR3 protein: CASSHRSGKGNEQFF

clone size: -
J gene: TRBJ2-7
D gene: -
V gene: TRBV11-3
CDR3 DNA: TGTGCCAGCAGCCCCGGCGGGAAATTCTACGAGCAGTACTTC
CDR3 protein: CASSPGGKFYEQYF

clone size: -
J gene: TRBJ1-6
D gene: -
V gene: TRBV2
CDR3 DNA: TGTGCCAGCAGTGAAGAGGAGGTCACAACCAGTGATTCACCCCTCCACTTT
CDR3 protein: CASSEEEVTTSDSPLHF

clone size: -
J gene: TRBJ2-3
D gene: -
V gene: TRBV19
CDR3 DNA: TGTGCCAGTAGTATGACACAGGAGATCACAGATACGCAGTATTTT
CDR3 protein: CASSMTQEITDTQYF

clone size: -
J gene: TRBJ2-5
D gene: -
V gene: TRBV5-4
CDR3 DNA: TGTGCCAGCAGCTTCCCGGGTGCCGAGACCCAGTACTTC
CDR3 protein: CASSFPGAETQYF

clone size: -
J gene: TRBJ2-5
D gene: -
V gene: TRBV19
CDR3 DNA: TGTGCCAGTAGTATGTCAGTCCAAGAGACCCAGTACTTC
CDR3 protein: CASSMSVQETQYF

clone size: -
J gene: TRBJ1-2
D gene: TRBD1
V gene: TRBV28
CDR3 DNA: TGTGCCAGCAGTATCGGGACAGGGGGGTTCTATGGCTACACCTTC
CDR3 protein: CASSIGTGGFYGYTF

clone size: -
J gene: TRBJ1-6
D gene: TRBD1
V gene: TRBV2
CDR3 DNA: TGTGCCAGCAATCGGGACAGAGGGAATTCACCCCTCCACTTT
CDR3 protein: CASNRDRGNSPLHF

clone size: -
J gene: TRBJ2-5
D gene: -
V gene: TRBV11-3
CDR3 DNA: TGTGCCAGCCTCTTTTCCGGGGGAAGTAGGCAGTACTTC
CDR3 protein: CASLFSGGSRQYF

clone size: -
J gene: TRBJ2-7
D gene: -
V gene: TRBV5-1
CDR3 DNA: TGCGCCAGCAGCGGCGGGACTTTGGTGGGTGAGCAGTACTTC
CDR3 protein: CASSGGTLVGEQYF

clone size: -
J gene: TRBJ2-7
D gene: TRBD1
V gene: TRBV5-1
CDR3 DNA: TGCGCCAGCAGCGAGACAGGGAATCCCTCCTACGAGCAGTACTTC
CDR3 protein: CASSETGNPSYEQYF

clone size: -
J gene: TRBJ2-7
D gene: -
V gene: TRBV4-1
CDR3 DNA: TGCGCCAGCAGCCAAGAGGGGGGTGGCCAATCCTACGAGCAGTACTTC
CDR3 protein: CASSQEGGGQSYEQYF

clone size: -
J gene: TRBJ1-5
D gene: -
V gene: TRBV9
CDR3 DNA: TGTGCCAGCAGCCCGCTGGAGGGGAACCAGCCCCAGCATTTT
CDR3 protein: CASSPLEGNQPQHF

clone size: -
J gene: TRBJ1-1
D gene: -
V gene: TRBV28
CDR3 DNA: TGTGCCAGCAGTGCTCCTTGGGGAGGAGATACTGAAGCTTTCTTT
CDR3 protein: CASSAPWGGDTEAFF

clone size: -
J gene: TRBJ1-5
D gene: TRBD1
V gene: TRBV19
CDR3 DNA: TGTGCCAGTAGTATAGACGACAGGGACCAGCCCCAGCATTTT
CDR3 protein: CASSIDDRDQPQHF

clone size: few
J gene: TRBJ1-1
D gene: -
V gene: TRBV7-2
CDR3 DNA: TGTGCCAGCAGCATCCAGGTTGGCACTGAAGCTTTCTTT
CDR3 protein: CASSIQVGTEAFF

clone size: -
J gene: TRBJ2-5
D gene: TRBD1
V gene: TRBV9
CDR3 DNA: TGTGCCAGCAGCGTAGCTACGGCAGGGGGCGGGCAAGAGACCCAGTACTTC
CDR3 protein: CASSVATAGGGQETQYF

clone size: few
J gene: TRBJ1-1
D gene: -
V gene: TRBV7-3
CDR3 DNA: TGTGCCAGCAGCCCGGACAGCACGAACACTGAAGCTTTCTTT
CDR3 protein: CASSPDSTNTEAFF

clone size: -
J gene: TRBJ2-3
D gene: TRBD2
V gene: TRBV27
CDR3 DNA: TGTGCCAGCAGTCGCCCCGCCCTAGCGGGAATCACAGATACGCAGTATTTT
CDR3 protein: CASSRPALAGITDTQYF

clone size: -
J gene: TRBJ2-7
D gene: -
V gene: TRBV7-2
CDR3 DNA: TGTGCCAGCAGCTTAGAGGCCGGGGGGCGCGGCGAGCAGTACTTC
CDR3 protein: CASSLEAGGRGEQYF

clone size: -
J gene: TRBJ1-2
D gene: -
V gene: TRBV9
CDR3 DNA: TGTGCCAGCAGCGTAGCACAGAACTATGGCTACACCTTC
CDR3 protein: CASSVAQNYGYTF

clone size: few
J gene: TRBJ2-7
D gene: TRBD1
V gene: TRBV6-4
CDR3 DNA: TGTGCCGGCCGACAGGGGCTGGACGAGCAGTACTTC
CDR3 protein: CAGRQGLDEQYF

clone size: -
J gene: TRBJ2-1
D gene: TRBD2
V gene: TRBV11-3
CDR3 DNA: TGTGCCAGCAGCTTAGTGACTAGCGGGAACAATGAGCAGTTCTTC
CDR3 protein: CASSLVTSGNNEQFF

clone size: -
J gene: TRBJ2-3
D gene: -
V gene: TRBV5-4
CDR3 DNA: TGTGCCAGCAGCTTGGCTTTACAGAAAGAAGATACGCAGTATTTT
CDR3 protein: CASSLALQKEDTQYF

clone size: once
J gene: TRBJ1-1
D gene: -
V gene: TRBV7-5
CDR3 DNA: TGTGCCGGGTCAGGGGTCGGGAACACTGAAGCTTTCTTT
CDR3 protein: CAGSGVGNTEAFF

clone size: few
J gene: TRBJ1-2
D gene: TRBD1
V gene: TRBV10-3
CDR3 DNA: TGTGCCATCAGGGGGGGGGACAGGCGCAACTATGGCTACACCTTC
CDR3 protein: CAIRGGDRRNYGYTF

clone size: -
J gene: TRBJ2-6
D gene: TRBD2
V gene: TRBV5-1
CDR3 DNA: TGCGCCAGCCGGGACAGACTAGCGGGCAACTCTGGGGCCAACGTCCTGACTTTC
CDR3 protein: CASRDRLAGNSGANVLTF